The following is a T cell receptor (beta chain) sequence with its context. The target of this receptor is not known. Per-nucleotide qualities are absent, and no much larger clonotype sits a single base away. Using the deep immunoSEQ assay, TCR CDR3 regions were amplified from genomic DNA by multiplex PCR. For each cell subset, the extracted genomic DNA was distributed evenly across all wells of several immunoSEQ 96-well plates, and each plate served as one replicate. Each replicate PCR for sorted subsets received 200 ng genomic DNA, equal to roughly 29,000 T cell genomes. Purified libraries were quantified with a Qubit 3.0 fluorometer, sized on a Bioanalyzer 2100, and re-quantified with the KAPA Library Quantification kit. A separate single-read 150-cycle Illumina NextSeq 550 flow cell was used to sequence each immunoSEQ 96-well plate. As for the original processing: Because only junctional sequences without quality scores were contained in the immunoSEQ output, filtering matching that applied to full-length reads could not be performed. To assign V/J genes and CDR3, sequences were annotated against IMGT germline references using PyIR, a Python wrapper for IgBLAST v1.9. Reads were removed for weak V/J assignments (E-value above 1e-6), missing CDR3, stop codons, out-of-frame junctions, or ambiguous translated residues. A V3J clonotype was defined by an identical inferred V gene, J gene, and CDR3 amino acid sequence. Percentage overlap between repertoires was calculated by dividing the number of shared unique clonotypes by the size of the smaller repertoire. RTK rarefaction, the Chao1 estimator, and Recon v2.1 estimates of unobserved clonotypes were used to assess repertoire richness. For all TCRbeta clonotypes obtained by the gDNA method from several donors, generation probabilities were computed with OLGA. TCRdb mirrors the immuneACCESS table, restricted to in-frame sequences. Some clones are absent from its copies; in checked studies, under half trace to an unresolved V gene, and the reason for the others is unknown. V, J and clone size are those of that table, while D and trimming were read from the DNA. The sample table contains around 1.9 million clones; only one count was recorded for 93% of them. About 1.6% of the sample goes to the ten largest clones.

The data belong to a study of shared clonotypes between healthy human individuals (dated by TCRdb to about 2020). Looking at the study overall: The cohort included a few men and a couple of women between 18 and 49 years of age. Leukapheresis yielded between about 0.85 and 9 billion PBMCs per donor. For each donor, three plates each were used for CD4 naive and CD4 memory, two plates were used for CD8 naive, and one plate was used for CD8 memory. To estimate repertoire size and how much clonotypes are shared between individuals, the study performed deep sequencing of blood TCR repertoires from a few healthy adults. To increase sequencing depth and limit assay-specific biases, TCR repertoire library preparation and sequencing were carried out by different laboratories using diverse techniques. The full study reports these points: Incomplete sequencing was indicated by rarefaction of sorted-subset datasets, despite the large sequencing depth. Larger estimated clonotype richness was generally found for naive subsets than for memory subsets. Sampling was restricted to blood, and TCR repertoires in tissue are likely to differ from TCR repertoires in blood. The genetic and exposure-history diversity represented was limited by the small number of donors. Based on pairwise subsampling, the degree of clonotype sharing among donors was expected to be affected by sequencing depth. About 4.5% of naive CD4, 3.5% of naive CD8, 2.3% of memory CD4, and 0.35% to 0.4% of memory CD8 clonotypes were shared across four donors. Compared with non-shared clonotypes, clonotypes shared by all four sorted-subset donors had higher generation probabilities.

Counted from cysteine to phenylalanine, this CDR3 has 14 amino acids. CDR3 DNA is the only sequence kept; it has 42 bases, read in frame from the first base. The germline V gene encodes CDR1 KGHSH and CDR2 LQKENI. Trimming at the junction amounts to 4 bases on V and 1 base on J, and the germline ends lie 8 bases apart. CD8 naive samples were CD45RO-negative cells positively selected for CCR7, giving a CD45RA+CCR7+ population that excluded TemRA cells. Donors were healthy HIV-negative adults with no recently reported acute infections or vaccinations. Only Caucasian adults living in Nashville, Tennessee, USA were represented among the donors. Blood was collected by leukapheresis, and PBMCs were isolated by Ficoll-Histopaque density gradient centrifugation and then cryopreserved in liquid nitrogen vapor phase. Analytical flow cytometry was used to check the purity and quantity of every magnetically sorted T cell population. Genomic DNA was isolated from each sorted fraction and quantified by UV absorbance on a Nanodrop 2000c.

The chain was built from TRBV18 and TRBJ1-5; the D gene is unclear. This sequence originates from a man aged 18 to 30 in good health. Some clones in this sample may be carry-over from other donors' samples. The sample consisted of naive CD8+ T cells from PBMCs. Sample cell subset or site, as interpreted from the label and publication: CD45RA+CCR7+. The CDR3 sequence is CASSLSGSNQPQHF. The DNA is TGTGCCAGCTCACTAAGCGGGAGCAATCAGCCCCAGCATTTT. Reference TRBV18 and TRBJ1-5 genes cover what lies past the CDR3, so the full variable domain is NAGVMQNPRHLVRRRGQEARLRCSPMKGHSHVYWYRQLPEEGLKFMVYLQKENIIDESGMPKERFSAEFPKEGPSILRIQQVVRGDSAAYFCASSLSGSNQPQHFGDGTRLSIL.